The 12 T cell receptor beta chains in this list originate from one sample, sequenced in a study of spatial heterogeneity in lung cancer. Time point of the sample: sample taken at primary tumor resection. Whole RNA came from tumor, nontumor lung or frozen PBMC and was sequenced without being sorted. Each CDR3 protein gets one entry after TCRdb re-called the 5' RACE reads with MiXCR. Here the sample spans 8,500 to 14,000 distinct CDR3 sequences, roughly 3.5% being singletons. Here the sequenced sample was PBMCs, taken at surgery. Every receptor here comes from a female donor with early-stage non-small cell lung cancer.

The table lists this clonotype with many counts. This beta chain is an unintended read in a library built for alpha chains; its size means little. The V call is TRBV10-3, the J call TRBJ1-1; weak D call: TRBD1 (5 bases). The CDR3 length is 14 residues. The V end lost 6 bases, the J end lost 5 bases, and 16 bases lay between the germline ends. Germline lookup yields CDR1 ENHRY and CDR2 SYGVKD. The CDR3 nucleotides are TGTGCCATCAGCTCACAGGTGGGGACGACTGAAGCTTTCTTT. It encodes CAISSQVGTTEAFF.

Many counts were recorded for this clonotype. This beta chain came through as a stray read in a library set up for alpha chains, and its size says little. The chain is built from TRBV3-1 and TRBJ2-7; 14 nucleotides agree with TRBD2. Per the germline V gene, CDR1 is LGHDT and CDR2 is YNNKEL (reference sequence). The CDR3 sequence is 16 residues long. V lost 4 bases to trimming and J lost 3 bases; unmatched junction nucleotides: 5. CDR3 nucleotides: TGTGCCAGCAGCCTTGCGGGACTAGCGGGAGTCTACGAGCAGTACTTC. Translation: CASSLAGLAGVYEQYF.

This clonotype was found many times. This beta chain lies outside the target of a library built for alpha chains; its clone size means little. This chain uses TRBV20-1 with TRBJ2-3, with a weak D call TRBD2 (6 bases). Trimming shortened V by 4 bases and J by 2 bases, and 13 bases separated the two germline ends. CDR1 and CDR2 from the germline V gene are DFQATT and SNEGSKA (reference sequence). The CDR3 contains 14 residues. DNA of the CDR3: TGCAGTGCTAAGTTGGGCGGGGCCACAGATACGCAGTATTTT. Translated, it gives CSAKLGGATDTQYF.

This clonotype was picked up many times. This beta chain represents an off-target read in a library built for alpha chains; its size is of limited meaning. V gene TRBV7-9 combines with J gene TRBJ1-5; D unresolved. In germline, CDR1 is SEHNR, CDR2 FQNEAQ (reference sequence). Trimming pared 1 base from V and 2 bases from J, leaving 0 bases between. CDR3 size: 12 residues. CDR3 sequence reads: CASSLGNQPQHF. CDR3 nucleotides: TGTGCCAGCAGCTTAGGCAATCAGCCCCAGCATTTT.

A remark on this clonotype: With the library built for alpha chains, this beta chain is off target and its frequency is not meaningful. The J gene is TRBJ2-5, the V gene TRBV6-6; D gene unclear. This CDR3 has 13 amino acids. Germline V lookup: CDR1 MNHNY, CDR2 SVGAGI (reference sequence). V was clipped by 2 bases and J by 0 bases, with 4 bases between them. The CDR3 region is CASSYGHQETQYF. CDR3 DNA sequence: TGTGCCAGCAGTTACGGACACCAAGAGACCCAGTACTTC.

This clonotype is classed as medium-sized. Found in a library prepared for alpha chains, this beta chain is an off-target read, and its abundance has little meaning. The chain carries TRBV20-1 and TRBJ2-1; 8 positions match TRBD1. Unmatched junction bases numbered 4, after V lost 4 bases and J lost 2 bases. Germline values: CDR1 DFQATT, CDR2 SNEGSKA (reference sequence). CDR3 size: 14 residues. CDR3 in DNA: TGCAGTGCTACCGCAGGGGGCGCCTACAATGAGCAGTTCTTC. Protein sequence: CSATAGGAYNEQFF.

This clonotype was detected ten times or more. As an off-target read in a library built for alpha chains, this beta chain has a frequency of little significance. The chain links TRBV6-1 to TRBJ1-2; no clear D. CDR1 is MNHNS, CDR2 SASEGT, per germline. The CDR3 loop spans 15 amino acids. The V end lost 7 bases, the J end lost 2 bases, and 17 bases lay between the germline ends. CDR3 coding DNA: TGTGCCAGCACCTCAAGCCCCACAGACAACTATGGCTACACCTTC. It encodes CASTSSPTDNYGYTF.

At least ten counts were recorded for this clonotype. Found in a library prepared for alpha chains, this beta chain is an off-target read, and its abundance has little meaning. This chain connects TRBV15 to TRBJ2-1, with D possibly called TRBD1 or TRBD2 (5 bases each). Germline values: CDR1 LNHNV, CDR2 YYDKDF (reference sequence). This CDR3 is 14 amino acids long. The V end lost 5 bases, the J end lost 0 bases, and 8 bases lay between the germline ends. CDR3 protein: CATSSGASYNEQFF. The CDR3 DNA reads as TGTGCCACCAGCTCCGGGGCCTCCTACAATGAGCAGTTCTTC.

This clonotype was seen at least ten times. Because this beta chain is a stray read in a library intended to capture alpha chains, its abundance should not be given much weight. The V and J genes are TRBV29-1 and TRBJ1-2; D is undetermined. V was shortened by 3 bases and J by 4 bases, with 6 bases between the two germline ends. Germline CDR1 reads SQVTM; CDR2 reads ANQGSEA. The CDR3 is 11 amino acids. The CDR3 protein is CSVEFGYGYTF. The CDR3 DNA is TGCAGCGTTGAGTTTGGCTATGGCTACACCTTC.

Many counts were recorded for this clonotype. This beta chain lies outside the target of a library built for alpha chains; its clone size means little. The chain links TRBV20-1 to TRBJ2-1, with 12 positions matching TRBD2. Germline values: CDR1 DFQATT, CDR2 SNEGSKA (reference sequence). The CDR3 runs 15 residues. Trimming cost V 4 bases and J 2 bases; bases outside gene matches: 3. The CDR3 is CSATRTSGAYNEQFF. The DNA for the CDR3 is TGCAGTGCTACGCGGACTAGCGGGGCCTACAATGAGCAGTTCTTC.

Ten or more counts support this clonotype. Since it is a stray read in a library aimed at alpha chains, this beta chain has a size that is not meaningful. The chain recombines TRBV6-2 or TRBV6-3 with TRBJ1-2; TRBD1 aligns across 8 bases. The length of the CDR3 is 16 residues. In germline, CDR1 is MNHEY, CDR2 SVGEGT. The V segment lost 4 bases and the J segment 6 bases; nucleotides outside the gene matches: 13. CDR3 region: CASSSVIQGDPNGYTF. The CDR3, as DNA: TGTGCCAGCAGTTCCGTAATACAGGGGGATCCCAATGGCTACACCTTC.

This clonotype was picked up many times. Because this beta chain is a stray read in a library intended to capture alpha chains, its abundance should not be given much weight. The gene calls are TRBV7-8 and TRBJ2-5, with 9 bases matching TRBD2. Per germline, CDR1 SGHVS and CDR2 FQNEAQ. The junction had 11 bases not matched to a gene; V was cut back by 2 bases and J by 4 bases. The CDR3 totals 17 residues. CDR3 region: CASSLREAGGRGETQYF. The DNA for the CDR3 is TGTGCCAGCAGCTTAAGGGAAGCGGGGGGCCGGGGAGAGACCCAGTACTTC.